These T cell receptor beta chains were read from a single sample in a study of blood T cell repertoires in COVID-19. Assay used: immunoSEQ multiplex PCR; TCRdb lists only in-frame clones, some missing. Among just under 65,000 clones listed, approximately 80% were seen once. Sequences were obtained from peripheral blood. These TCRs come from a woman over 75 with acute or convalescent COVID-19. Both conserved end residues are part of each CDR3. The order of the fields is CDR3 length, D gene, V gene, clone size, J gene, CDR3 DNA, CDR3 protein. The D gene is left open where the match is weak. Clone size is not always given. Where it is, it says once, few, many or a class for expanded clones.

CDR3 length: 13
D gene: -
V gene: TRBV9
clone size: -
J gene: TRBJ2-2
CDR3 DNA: TGTGCCAGCAGCGTATTTGAGTCCGGGGAGCTGTTTTTT
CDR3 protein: CASSVFESGELFF

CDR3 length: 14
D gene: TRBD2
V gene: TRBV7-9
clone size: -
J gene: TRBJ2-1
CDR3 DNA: TGTGCCAGCAGCCTCCGGACTAGCAGCAATGAGCAGTTCTTC
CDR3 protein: CASSLRTSSNEQFF

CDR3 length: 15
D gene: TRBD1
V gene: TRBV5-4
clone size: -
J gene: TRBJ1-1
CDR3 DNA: TGTGCCAGCAGCTTGGTTTGGACAGGGGAGACTGAAGCTTTCTTT
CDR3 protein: CASSLVWTGETEAFF

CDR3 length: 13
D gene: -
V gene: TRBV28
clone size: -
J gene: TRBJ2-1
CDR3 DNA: TGTGCCAGCAGTTCCCCCCCCCTGAATGAGCAGTTCTTC
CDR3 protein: CASSSPPLNEQFF

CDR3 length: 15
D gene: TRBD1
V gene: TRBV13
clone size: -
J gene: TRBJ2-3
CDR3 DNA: TGTGCCAGCAGCCTCCAGGGACAGCACACAGATACGCAGTATTTT
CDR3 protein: CASSLQGQHTDTQYF

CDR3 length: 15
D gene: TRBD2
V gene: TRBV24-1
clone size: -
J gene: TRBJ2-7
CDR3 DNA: TGTGCCACCAGTGATTTGCGGGAGGGCTCCTACGAGCAGTACTTC
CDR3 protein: CATSDLREGSYEQYF

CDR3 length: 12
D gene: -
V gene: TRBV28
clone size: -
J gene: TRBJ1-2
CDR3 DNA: TGTGCCAGCAGTCCCCCCGGCTATGGCTACACCTTC
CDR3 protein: CASSPPGYGYTF

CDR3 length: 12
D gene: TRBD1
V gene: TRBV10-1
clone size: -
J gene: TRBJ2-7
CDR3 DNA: TGCGCCAGAAGACAGGGGGACTACGAGCAGTACTTC
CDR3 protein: CARRQGDYEQYF

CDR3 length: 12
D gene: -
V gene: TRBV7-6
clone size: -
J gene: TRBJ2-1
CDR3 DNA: TGTGCCAGCAGCCCTATCTCCCATGAGCAGTTCTTC
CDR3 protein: CASSPISHEQFF

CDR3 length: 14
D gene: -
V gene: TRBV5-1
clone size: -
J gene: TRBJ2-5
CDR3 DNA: TGCGCCAGCAGCTTTTCAGGGAACCAAGAGACCCAGTACTTC
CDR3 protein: CASSFSGNQETQYF

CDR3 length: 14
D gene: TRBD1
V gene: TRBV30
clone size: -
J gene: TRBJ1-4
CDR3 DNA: TGTGCCTGGAGCCCGGGACAGGGGTTTGAAAAACTGTTTTTT
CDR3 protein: CAWSPGQGFEKLFF

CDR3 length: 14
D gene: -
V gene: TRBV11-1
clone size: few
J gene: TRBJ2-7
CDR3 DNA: TGTGCCAGCAGCTCTGGACTGGATGTCTACGAGCAGTACTTC
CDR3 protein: CASSSGLDVYEQYF

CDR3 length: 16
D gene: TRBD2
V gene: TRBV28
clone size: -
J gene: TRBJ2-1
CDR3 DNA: TGTGCCAGCAGTTTGCTCAGCGGGAGGGCCCCGGATGAGCAGTTCTTC
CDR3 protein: CASSLLSGRAPDEQFF

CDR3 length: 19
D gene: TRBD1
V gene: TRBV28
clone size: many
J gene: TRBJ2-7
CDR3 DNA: TGTGCCAGCAGTTTTTTGCCCGGGACAGGGGACCACCCGACCTACGAGCAGTACTTC
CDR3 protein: CASSFLPGTGDHPTYEQYF

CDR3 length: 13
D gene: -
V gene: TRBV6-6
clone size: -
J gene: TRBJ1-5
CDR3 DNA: TGTGCCAGCGGGCAGGGCCAATATCAGCCCCAGCATTTT
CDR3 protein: CASGQGQYQPQHF

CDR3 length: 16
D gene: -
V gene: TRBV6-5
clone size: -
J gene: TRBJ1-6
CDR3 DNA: TGTGCCAGCAGTTATCACCCGCGGGGCTCTAATTCACCCCTCCACTTT
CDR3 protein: CASSYHPRGSNSPLHF

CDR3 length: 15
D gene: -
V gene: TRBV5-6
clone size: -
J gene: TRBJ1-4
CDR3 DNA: TGTGCCAGCAGCTCGGACCGGGGGATTAATGAAAAACTGTTTTTT
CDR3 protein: CASSSDRGINEKLFF

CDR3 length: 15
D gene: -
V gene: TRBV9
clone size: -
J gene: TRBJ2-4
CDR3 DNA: TGTGCCAGCAGTAGAAATGGTGGAGGAGAAAACATTCAGTACTTC
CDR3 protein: CASSRNGGGENIQYF

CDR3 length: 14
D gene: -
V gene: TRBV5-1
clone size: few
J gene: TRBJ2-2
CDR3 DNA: TGCGCCAGCAGCTTGGTGGTGTCGGCCGGGGAGCTGTTTTTT
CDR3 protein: CASSLVVSAGELFF

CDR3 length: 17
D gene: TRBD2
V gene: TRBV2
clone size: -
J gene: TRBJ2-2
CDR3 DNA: TGTGCCAGCATGGGACTAGCGGGAGGTTCGAACACCGGGGAGCTGTTTTTT
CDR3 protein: CASMGLAGGSNTGELFF

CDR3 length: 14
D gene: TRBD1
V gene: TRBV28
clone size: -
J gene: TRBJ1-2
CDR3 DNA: TGTGCCAGCAGTTTACGGGACAGGGTCTATGGCTACACCTTC
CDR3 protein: CASSLRDRVYGYTF

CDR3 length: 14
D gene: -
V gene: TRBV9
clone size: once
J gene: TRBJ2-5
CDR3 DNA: TGTGCCAGCAGCGTAGATGGGGGCAGAGAGACCCAGTACTTC
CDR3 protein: CASSVDGGRETQYF

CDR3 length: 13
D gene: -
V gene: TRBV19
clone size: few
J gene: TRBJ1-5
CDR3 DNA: TGTGCCAGTAGTTCGCCAGGCTATCAGCCCCAGCATTTT
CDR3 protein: CASSSPGYQPQHF

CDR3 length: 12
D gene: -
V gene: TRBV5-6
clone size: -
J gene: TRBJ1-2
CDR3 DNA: TGTGCCAGCAGCTTGACAGACGGTGGCTACACCTTC
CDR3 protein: CASSLTDGGYTF

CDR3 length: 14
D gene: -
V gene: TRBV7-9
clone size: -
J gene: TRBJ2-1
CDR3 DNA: TGTGCCAGCACTCCTCCCCAGTCCTACAATGAGCAGTTCTTC
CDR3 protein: CASTPPQSYNEQFF

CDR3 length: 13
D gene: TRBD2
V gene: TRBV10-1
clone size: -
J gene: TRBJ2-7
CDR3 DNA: TGCGCCAGCAGCGCGGGACTAGAGTACGAGCAGTACTTC
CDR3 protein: CASSAGLEYEQYF

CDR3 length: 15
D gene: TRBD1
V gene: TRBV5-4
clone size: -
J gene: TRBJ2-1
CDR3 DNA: TGTGCCAGCAGCCTACCCGGACAGGTTTACAATGAGCAGTTCTTC
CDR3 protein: CASSLPGQVYNEQFF

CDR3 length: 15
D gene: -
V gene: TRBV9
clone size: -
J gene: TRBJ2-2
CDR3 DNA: TGTGCCAGCAGCGTAGGCGGGTTGAACACCGGGGAGCTGTTTTTT
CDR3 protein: CASSVGGLNTGELFF

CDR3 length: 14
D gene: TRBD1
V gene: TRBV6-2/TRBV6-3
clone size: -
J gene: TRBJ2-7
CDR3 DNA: TGTGCCAGCAGTTACGTGGACAGGAACTACGAGCAGTACTTC
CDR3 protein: CASSYVDRNYEQYF

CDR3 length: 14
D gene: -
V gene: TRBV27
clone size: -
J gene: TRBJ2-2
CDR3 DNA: TGTGCCAGCATCCTTAGCGGGAACACCGGGGAGCTGTTTTTT
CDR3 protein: CASILSGNTGELFF

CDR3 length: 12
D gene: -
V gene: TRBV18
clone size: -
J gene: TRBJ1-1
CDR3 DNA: TGTGCCAGCTTGACAGGGAACACTGAAGCTTTCTTT
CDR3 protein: CASLTGNTEAFF

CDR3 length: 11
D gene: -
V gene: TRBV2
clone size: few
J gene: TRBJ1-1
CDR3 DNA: TGTGCCAGCAGATACAGGGATGAAGCTTTCTTT
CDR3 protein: CASRYRDEAFF

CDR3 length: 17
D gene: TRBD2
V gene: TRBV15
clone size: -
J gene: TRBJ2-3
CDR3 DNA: TGTGCCACCAGCAGAGAGCTTAGCGGGAGGGTCACAGATACGCAGTATTTT
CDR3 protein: CATSRELSGRVTDTQYF

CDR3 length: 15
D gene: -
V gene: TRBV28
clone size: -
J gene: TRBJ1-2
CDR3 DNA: TGTGCCAGCAAAATTAAATTCCGGGATCTCTATGGCTACACCTTC
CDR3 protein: CASKIKFRDLYGYTF

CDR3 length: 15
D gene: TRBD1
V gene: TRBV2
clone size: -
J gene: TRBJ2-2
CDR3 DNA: TGTGCCAGCAGCAGGGACAGGGGGACCACCGGGGAGCTGTTTTTT
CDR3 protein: CASSRDRGTTGELFF

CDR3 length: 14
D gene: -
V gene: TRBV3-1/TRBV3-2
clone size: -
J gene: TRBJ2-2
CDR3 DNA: TGTGCCAGCAGCTCGGGACATAACACCGGGGAGCTGTTTTTT
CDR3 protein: CASSSGHNTGELFF

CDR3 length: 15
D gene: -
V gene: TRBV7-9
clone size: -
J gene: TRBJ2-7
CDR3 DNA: TGTGCCAGCAGCACATCCCGGGGGGCCTCATACGAGCAGTACTTC
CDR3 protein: CASSTSRGASYEQYF

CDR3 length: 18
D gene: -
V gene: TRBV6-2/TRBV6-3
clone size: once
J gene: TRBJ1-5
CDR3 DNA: TGTGCCAGCAGCCCTTCCCTCGGGGGAGAGTGGTTCAATCAGCCCCAGCATTTT
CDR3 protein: CASSPSLGGEWFNQPQHF

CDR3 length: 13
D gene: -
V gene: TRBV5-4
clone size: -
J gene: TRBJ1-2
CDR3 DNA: TGTGCCAGCAGCTTGCCGGCGGCGTATAGCTACACCTTC
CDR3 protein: CASSLPAAYSYTF

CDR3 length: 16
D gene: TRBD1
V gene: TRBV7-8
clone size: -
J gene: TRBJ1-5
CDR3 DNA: TGTGCCAGCAGGAGATCTGACAGGGGGCTCAATCAGCCCCAGCATTTT
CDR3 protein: CASRRSDRGLNQPQHF

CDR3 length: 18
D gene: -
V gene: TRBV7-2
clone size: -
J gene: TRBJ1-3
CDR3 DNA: TGTGCCAGCAGCCCCCGGAGTGGCATCCCGAGCTCTAGGAACACCATATATTTT
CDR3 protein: CASSPRSGIPSSRNTIYF

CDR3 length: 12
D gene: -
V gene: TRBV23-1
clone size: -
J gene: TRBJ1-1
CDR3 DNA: TGCGCCAACCAGGGGATGAACACTGAAGCTTTCTTT
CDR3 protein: CANQGMNTEAFF

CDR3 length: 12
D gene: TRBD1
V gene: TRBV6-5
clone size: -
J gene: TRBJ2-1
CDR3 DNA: TGTGCCAATGGACAGGGGGGCGGTGAGCAGTTCTTC
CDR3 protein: CANGQGGGEQFF

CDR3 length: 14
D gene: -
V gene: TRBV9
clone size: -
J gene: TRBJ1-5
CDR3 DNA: TGTGCCAGCAGCGTAGACGAGAGGCTTCAGCCCCAGCATTTT
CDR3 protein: CASSVDERLQPQHF

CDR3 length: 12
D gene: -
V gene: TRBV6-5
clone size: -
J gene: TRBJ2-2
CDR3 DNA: TGTGCCAGCAATTGGGGCCACGGGGAGCTGTTTTTT
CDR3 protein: CASNWGHGELFF

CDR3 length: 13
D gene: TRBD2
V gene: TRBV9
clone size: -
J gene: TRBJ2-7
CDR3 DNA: TGTGCCAGCAGCCCCGGGACTAACTACGAGCAGTACTTC
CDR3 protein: CASSPGTNYEQYF

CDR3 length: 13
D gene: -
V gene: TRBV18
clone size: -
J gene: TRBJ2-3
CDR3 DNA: TGTGCCAGCTCACCACCCGGGGTTGAGACGCAGTATTTT
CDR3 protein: CASSPPGVETQYF

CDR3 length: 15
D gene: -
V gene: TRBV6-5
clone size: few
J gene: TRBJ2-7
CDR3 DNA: TGTGCCAGCAGTTACAAGCCCGTCTCGTCGTACGAGCAGTACTTC
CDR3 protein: CASSYKPVSSYEQYF

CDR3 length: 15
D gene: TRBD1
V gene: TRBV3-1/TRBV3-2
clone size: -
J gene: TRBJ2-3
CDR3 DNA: TGTGCCAGCAGCCAACCGGACAGGGGCACAGATACGCAGTATTTT
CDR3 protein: CASSQPDRGTDTQYF

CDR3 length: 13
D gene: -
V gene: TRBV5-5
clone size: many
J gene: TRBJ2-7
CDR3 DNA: TGTGCCAGCAGCTTGGGATCCTCGGGCGAGCAGTACTTC
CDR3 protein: CASSLGSSGEQYF

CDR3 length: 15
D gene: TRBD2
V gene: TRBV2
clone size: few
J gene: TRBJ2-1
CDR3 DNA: TGTGCCAGCAGTGAAGGTTCTAGCGGGAACAATGAGCAGTTCTTC
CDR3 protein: CASSEGSSGNNEQFF

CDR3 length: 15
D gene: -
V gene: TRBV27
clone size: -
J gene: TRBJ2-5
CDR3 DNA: TGTGCCAGCAGTACTGCCGGGACTTTCCAAGAGACCCAGTACTTC
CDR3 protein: CASSTAGTFQETQYF

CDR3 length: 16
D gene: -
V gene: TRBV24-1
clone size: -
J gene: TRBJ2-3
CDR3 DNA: TGTGCCACCAGTGATACCCTGCGGAGTAGCACAGATACGCAGTATTTT
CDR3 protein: CATSDTLRSSTDTQYF

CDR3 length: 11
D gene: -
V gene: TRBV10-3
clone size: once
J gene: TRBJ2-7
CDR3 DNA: TGTGCCATCAGCGCGGCCTACGAGCAGTACTTC
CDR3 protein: CAISAAYEQYF

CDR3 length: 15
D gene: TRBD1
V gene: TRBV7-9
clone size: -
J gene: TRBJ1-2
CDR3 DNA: TGTGCCAGCAGCTTAGTAGGGGGCGCCCCGGATGGCTACACCTTC
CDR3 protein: CASSLVGGAPDGYTF

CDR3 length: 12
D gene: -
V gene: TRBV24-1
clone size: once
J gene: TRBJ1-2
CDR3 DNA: TGTGCCACCAGTGATTCGACACTTGGCTACACCTTC
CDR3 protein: CATSDSTLGYTF

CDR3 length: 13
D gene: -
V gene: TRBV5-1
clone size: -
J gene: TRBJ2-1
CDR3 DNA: TGCGCCAGCCCCGGGGTTACCTACAATGAGCAGTTCTTC
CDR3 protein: CASPGVTYNEQFF